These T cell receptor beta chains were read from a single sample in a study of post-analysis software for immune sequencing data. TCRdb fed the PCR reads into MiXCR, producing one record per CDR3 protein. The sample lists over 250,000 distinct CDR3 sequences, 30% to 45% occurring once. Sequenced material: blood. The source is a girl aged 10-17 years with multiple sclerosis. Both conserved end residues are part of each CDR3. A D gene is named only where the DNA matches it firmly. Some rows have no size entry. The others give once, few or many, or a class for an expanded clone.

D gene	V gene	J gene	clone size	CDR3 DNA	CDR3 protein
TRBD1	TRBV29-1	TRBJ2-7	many	TGCAGCGTTGAAGTTCCCGGGACAGGGCCGTCCGACGAGCAGTACTTC	CSVEVPGTGPSDEQYF
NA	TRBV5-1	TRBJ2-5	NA	TGCGCCAGCAGCTCAGGGCGGAGGCGGGGCTTCCAAGAGACCCAGTACTTC	CASSSGRRRGFQETQYF
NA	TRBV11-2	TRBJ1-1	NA	TGTGCCAGCAGCCTCTCCTTCGAAGGTCTGAACACTGAAGCTTTCTTT	CASSLSFEGLNTEAFF
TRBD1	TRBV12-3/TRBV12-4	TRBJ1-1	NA	TGTGCCAGCAGTTTAGCTGGGACAGAAAAGACTGAAGCTTTCTTT	CASSLAGTEKTEAFF
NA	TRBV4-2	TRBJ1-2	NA	TGTGCCAGCAGCCAAGATCGGGCAGGACACTATGGCTACACCTTC	CASSQDRAGHYGYTF
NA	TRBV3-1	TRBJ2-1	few	TGTGCCAGCAGCCAAGGGGGGACCGACAATGAGCAGTTCTTC	CASSQGGTDNEQFF
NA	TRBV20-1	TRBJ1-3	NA	TGCAGTGCTAGACCCAGGGGCGCCAGCGGAAACACCATATATTTT	CSARPRGASGNTIYF
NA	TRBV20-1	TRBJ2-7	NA	TGCAGTGCTAGGCGGGCTTACGAGCAGTACTTC	CSARRAYEQYF
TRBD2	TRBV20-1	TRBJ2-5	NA	TGCAGTGCTAGAGACAGCCAGCTCGGGACTAGCGGGAGTGAGACGTACTTC	CSARDSQLGTSGSETYF
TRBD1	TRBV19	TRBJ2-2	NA	TGTGCCAGTGGAGACAGGGGCAACACCGGGGAGCTGTTTTTT	CASGDRGNTGELFF
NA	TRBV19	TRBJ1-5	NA	TGTGCCAGTAGTAGTCAGCGCAATCAGCCCCAGCATTTT	CASSSQRNQPQHF
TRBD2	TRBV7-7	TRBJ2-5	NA	TGTGCCAGCAGCCCGCCGGCTAGCGGGGCAGAGACCCAGTACTTC	CASSPPASGAETQYF
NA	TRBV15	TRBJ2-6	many	TGTGCCACCAGCAGAGAGGGAATAGCGGGGGCCAACGTCCTGACTTTC	CATSREGIAGANVLTF
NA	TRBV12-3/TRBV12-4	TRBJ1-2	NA	TGTGCCAGCAGCTATGGGGGGGCCGGTGGCTACACCTTC	CASSYGGAGGYTF
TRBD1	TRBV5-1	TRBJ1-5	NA	TGCGCCAGCAGAGAGGGACAGGGAAATCAGCCCCAGCATTTT	CASREGQGNQPQHF
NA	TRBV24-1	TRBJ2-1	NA	TGTGCCACCAGTGCTTGGGACGCCAGCTACAATGAGCAGTTCTTC	CATSAWDASYNEQFF
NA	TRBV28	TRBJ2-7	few	TGTGCCAGCAGTTTAAATGAGGGGTGGGAGCAGTACTTC	CASSLNEGWEQYF
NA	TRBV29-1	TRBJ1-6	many	TGCAGCGTTGAACGGCGCAGGAGATACTATAATTCACCCCTCCACTTT	CSVERRRRYYNSPLHF
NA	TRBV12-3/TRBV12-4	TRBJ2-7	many	TGTGCCAGCAGTTTAGAAGGGCGGGACTACGAGCAGTACTTC	CASSLEGRDYEQYF
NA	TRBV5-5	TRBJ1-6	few	TGTGCCAGCAGCTTAAGGCAAACCTATAATTCACCCCTCCACTTT	CASSLRQTYNSPLHF
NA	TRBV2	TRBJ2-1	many	TGTGCCAGCAGACCGGGTGGTTCTGAGCAGTTCTTC	CASRPGGSEQFF
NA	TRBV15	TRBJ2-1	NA	TGTGCCACCAGCAGAGAAGGCAGTCGGGGCGGGGAGCAGTTCTTC	CATSREGSRGGEQFF
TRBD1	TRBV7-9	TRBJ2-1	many	TGTGCCAGCAGCTCGGGACAGGGTGATAGCGAGCAGTTCTTC	CASSSGQGDSEQFF
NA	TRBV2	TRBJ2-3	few	TGTGCCAGCAGGGGTCAGGGCTACACAGATACGCAGTATTTT	CASRGQGYTDTQYF
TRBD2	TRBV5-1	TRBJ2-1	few	TGCGCCAGCAGCACCGGACTAGCGGGAGGATCCTACAATGAGCAGTTCTTC	CASSTGLAGGSYNEQFF
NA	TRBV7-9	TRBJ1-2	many	TGTGCCAGCAGCTTAGATTCCCCCCAGGGACCCCCGGGCTACACCTTC	CASSLDSPQGPPGYTF
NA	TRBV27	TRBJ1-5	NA	TGTGCCAGCAGTTTATGGATGAATCAGCCCCAGCATTTT	CASSLWMNQPQHF
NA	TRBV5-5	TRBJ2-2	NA	TGTGCCAGCAGCCTAATGGAAGGGACCGGGGAGCTGTTTTTT	CASSLMEGTGELFF
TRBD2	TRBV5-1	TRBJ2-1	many	TGCGCCAGCAGCTTGAAGCGGGAGAACAATGAGCAGTTCTTC	CASSLKRENNEQFF
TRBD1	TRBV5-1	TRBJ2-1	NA	TGCGCCAGCAGCTTTTACAGGGGGCGTTTGGGTGAGCAGTTCTTC	CASSFYRGRLGEQFF
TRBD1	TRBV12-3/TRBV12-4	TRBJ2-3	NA	TGTGCCAGCAGCCCGGCAGGGGGAAAGGATACGCAGTATTTT	CASSPAGGKDTQYF
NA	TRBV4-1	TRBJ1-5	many	TGCGCCAGCAGCCAAGTGGGGAATCAGCCCCAGCATTTT	CASSQVGNQPQHF
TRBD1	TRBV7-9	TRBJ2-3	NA	TGTGCCAGCAGGAATGACAGGGGTACAGATACGCAGTATTTT	CASRNDRGTDTQYF
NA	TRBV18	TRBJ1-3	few	TGTGCCAGCTCACGGTCGGGACCGAGGGTCGTAGGAAACACCATATATTTT	CASSRSGPRVVGNTIYF
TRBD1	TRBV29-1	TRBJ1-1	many	TGCAGCGTCCCCGGGACAGTGGGAAACACTGAAGCTTTCTTT	CSVPGTVGNTEAFF
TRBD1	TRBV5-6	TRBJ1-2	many	TGTGCCAGCAGCTGGAACGGTTTACAGGGGAGCGGTGGCTACACCTTC	CASSWNGLQGSGGYTF
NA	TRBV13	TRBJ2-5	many	TGTGCCAGCAGCCCACCCTGGTTCCAAGAGACCCAGTACTTC	CASSPPWFQETQYF
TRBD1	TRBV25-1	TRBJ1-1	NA	TGTGCCAGCAGCACACAGGGGATTGAAGCTTTCTTT	CASSTQGIEAFF
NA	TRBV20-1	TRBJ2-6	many	TGCAGTGCTAGAGCCAGCGGCTCTGGGGCCAACGTCCTGACTTTC	CSARASGSGANVLTF
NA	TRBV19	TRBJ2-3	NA	TGTGCCAGTAGCCTGTTTATCACCAACACAGATACGCAGTATTTT	CASSLFITNTDTQYF
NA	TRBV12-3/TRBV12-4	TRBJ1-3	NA	TGTGCCAGCAGTACGACAGCCTCTGGAAACACCATATATTTT	CASSTTASGNTIYF
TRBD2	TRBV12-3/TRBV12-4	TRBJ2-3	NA	TGTGCCAGAACACGGAACTCTAGCGGCAGCCAGCACACAGATACGCAGTATTTT	CARTRNSSGSQHTDTQYF